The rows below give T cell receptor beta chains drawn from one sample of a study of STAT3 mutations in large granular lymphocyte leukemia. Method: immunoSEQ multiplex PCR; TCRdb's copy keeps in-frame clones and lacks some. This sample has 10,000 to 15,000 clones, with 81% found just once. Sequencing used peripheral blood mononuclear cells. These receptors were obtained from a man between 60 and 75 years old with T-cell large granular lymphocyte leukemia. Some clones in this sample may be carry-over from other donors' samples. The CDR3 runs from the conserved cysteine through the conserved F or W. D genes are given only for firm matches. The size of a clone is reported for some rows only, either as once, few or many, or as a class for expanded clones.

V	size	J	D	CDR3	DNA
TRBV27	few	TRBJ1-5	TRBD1	CASSLGQGPNQPQHF	TGTGCCAGCAGCCTTGGACAGGGCCCGAATCAGCCCCAGCATTTT
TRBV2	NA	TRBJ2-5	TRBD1	CATQGAGETQYF	TGTGCCACGCAGGGGGCCGGGGAGACCCAGTACTTC
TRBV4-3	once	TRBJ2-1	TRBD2	CASSRLLAGEGLNEQFF	TGCGCCAGCAGCCGATTATTAGCGGGAGAAGGATTGAATGAGCAGTTCTTC
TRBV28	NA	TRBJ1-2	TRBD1	CASTRDRVRGYTF	TGTGCCAGCACCCGGGACAGGGTCCGTGGCTACACCTTC
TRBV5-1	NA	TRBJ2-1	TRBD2	CASSPSGSGRRNEQFF	TGCGCCAGCAGCCCCTCAGGAAGCGGGAGAAGGAATGAGCAGTTCTTC
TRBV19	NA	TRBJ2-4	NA	CASSAPGGAKNIQYF	TGTGCCAGTAGTGCTCCTGGCGGAGCCAAAAACATTCAGTACTTC
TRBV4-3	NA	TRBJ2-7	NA	CASSQDFGRGGEQYF	TGCGCCAGCAGCCAAGATTTCGGACGGGGCGGGGAGCAGTACTTC
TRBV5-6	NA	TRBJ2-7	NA	CASSVGGQVRTYEQYF	TGTGCCAGCAGCGTAGGCGGGCAGGTCCGTACCTACGAGCAGTACTTC
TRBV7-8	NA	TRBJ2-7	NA	CASSGGTRGSYEQYF	TGTGCCAGCAGCGGAGGGACCCGGGGGAGCTACGAGCAGTACTTC
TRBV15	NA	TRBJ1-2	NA	CATSKRRVPGYTF	TGTGCCACCAGCAAGCGTCGGGTTCCTGGCTACACCTTC
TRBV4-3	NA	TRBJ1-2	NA	CASSQEGLGDYGYTF	TGCGCCAGCAGCCAAGAAGGATTGGGGGACTATGGCTACACCTTC
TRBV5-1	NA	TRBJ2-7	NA	CASSLDEGGQYF	TGCGCCAGCAGCTTGGATGAGGGTGGGCAGTACTTC
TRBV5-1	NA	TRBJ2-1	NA	CASSLGLNNEQFF	TGCGCCAGCAGCTTGGGACTGAACAATGAGCAGTTCTTC
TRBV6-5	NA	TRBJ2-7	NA	CASSSSIYEQYF	TGTGCCAGCAGTTCCTCAATTTACGAGCAGTACTTC
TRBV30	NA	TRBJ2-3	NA	CAWSVSTDTQYF	TGTGCCTGGAGTGTTAGCACAGATACGCAGTATTTT
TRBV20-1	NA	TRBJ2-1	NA	CSANWNEQFF	TGCAGTGCTAATTGGAATGAGCAGTTCTTC
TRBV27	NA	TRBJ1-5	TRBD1	CASSSSTGTGEYQPQHF	TGTGCCAGCAGTTCGTCAACCGGGACAGGGGAGTATCAGCCCCAGCATTTT
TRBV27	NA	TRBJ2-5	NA	CASSPRRPQETQYF	TGTGCCAGCAGTCCCCGGCGACCCCAAGAGACCCAGTACTTC
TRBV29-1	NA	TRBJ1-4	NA	CSVEWGVGKLFF	TGCAGCGTTGAATGGGGGGTGGGAAAACTGTTTTTT
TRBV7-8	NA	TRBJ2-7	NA	CASRPGIRTGERSYEQYF	TGTGCCAGTAGGCCGGGGATTAGAACGGGGGAACGCTCCTACGAGCAGTACTTC
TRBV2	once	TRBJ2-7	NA	CASSDGTNLDEQYF	TGTGCCAGCAGTGATGGGACAAACCTCGACGAGCAGTACTTC
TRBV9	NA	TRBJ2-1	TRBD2	CASSPGTSGNEQFF	TGTGCCAGCAGCCCCGGGACTAGCGGCAATGAGCAGTTCTTC
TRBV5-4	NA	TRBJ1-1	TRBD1	CASSLAGGDTEAFF	TGTGCCAGCAGCTTAGCAGGGGGGGACACTGAAGCTTTCTTT
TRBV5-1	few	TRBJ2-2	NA	CASSLEHWLFF	TGCGCCAGCAGCTTGGAACATTGGCTGTTTTTT
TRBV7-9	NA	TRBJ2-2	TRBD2	CASSLDLSGRQDTGELFF	TGTGCCAGCAGCTTAGACCTTAGCGGGAGACAAGACACCGGGGAGCTGTTTTTT
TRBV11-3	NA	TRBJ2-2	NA	CASSTETGELFF	TGTGCCAGCAGCACTGAAACCGGGGAGCTGTTTTTT
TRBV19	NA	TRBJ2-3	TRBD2	CASSLGLAGGGGTDTQYF	TGTGCCAGTAGCCTGGGACTAGCGGGAGGAGGGGGCACAGATACGCAGTATTTT
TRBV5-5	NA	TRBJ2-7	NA	CASSLSPWRDYEQYF	TGTGCCAGCAGCTTGTCCCCATGGAGGGACTACGAGCAGTACTTC
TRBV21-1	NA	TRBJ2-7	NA	CASSSHRLADNYEQYF	TGTGCCAGCAGCTCACATCGACTAGCGGATAATTACGAGCAGTACTTC
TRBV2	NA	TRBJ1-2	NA	CASSESPTGTYGYTF	TGTGCCAGCAGCGAATCCCCCACAGGGACCTATGGCTACACCTTC
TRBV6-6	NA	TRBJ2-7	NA	CASSSRGPYEQYF	TGTGCCAGCAGCTCCCGTGGCCCTTACGAGCAGTACTTC
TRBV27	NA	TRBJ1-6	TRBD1	CASSPRDRAHF	TGTGCCAGCAGCCCCCGGGACAGGGCCCACTTT
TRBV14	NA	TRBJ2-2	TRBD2	CASSQEASSGYTGELFF	TGTGCCAGCAGCCAAGAAGCGTCTAGCGGTTACACCGGGGAGCTGTTTTTT
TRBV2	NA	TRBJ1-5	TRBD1	CASRGDRGHGGYQPQHF	TGTGCCAGCAGAGGGGACAGGGGGCACGGGGGATATCAGCCCCAGCATTTT
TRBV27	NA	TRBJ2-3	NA	CASRGYTDTQYF	TGTGCCAGCAGGGGTTACACAGATACGCAGTATTTT
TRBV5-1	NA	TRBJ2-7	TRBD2	CASSITVAGASYEQYF	TGCGCCAGCAGCATCACGGTAGCGGGAGCGAGCTACGAGCAGTACTTC
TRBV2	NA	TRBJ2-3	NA	CASTRGGWDTQYF	TGTGCCAGTACCCGTGGGGGTTGGGATACGCAGTATTTT
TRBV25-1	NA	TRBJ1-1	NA	CASSESTPGPGQAFF	TGTGCCAGCAGTGAATCTACCCCGGGGCCAGGGCAAGCTTTCTTT
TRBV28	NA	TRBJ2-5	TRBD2	CASTWGAGVGETQYF	TGTGCCAGCACTTGGGGAGCGGGAGTGGGGGAGACCCAGTACTTC
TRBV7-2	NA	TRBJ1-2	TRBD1	CASSLSGGPSSTYGYTF	TGTGCCAGCAGCTTGTCAGGGGGCCCCTCGTCAACCTATGGCTACACCTTC
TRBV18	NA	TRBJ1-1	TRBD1	CASSPERQGWTTEAFF	TGTGCCAGCTCACCAGAGAGACAGGGATGGACCACTGAAGCTTTCTTT
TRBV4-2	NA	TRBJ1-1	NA	CASSQDRIGNEAFF	TGTGCCAGCAGCCAAGATCGAATTGGCAATGAAGCTTTCTTT
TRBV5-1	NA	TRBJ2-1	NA	CASSPGRSGYEQFF	TGCGCCAGCAGCCCCGGGAGAAGCGGGTATGAGCAGTTCTTC
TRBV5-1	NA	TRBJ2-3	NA	CASSMWESRGDTQYF	TGCGCCAGCAGCATGTGGGAGTCCCGGGGAGATACGCAGTATTTT
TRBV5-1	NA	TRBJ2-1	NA	CASSYRVNEQFF	TGCGCCAGCAGTTACAGGGTCAATGAGCAGTTCTTC
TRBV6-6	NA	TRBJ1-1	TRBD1	CASSPGTGTYTEAFF	TGTGCCAGCAGCCCCGGGACAGGTACTTACACTGAAGCTTTCTTT
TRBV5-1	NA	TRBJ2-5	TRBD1	CASSHERGRRETQYF	TGCGCCAGCAGCCATGAGAGGGGGCGTAGGGAGACCCAGTACTTC